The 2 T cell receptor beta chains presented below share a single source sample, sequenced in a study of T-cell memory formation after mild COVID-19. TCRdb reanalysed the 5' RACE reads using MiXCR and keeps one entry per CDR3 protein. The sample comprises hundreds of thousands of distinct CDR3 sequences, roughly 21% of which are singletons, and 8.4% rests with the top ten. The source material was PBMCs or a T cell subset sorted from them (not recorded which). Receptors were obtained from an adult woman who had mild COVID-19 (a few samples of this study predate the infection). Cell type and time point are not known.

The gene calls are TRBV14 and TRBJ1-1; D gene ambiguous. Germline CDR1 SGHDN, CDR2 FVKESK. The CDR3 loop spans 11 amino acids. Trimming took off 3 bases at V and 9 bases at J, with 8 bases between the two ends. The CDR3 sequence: CASSQAGQAFF. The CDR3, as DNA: TGTGCCAGCAGCCAGGCGGGCCAAGCTTTCTTT.

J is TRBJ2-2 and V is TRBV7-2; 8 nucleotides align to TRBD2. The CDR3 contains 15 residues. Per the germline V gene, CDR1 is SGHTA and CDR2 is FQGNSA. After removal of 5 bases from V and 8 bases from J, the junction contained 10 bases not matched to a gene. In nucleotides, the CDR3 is TGTGCCAGCAGCCCTCTCAGGCGGGAGGCGGGGGAGCTGTTTTTT. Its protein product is CASSPLRREAGELFF.